This T cell receptor beta chain is drawn from a study of cytomegalovirus exposure and HLA in healthy donors. Broader study findings: Indistinguishable V segments such as TRBV6-2 and TRBV6-3 were excluded.

With regard to this clone: The antigen remains undetermined.

PCR used 60 Vbeta primers and 13 Jbeta primers. Profiling relied on immunoSEQ multiplex PCR, and the TCRdb table lists in-frame clones only, not all of them. The sample has roughly 230,000 clones, about 77% seen once; the top ten hold about 0.45%. Sampled while nominally healthy, donors likely had unrecorded immune exposures. Trimming took 4 bases from V and 3 from J; bases not matched to a gene: 6. The CDR3 is 16 amino acids. Germline CDR1 is SGHRS and CDR2 is YFSETQ. This TCR was recovered from a boy aged 5-17 years in good health and CMV-seronegative. The source material was PBMCs. The gene calls are TRBV5-1 and TRBJ2-7; 14 nucleotides align to TRBD2. CDR3 protein: CASSLGTSGGSYEQYF. The CDR3 coding sequence is TGCGCCAGCAGCCTGGGGACTAGCGGGGGTAGCTACGAGCAGTACTTC.